This T cell receptor beta chain was profiled in a study of CD8+ T cells in alopecia areata. In alopecia areata patients, both lesional scalp punch biopsies and peripheral blood were collected. T lymphocytes (CD4+ and CD8+) were sorted from PBMCs. Study conclusions and caveats: Higher clonality was seen in lesional scalp than in normal scalp, especially in alopecia totalis/universalis.

The CDR3 sequence is 15 residues long. The germline CDR1 and CDR2 sequences are SGHTA and FQGTGA. The ends were cut back, 2 bases at V and 2 bases at J, with 9 bases in the middle. Extracted from the samples, RNA was reverse transcribed into cDNA to serve as the sequencing template. TCRdb's table, derived via immunoSEQ multiplex PCR, lists solely in-frame clones and lacks some. The table shows roughly 250,000 clones, with about two thirds occurring only once. Comments on this clone: The antigen remains unidentified.

The chain carries TRBV7-3 and TRBJ2-2; no reliable D call. The sequence was collected from a human donor with alopecia areata. The source was CD4+ T cells sorted from blood, collected at week 0. The DNA for the CDR3 is TGTGCCAGCAGCTTATACCGGAAAAACACCGGGGAGCTGTTTTTT. Its translation: CASSLYRKNTGELFF.